This TCR beta chain stems from a study of shared clonotypes between healthy human individuals. This clone was detected once. CDR3 length: 15 residues. V was clipped by 3 bases and J by 4 bases, with 15 bases between them. Per germline, CDR1 KGHSH and CDR2 LQKENI. The data were produced by immunoSEQ multiplex PCR, yet TCRdb's version contains in-frame clones alone and is incomplete. The data contain hundreds of thousands of clones, about 80% of them singletons. The TCR sequence derives from a woman aged 40-49 years in good health. Some clones in this sample may be carry-over from other donors' samples. The sequencing input was PBMCs. V is TRBV18 and J is TRBJ1-1; no reliable D call. The CDR3 DNA follows: TGTGCCAGCTCACCTGCGGCCCGTGGGATCACTGAAGCTTTCTTT. Its translation is CASSPAARGITEAFF. The whole variable domain, filled in from reference TRBV18 and TRBJ1-1, reads NAGVMQNPRHLVRRRGQEARLRCSPMKGHSHVYWYRQLPEEGLKFMVYLQKENIIDESGMPKERFSAEFPKEGPSILRIQQVVRGDSAAYFCASSPAARGITEAFFGQGTRLTVV.